The T cell receptor (beta chain) described here comes from a study of persistence of HIV-infected CD4 T cells. Germline CDR1 MDHEN, CDR2 SYDVKM. This CDR3 region has 16 residues. V gave up 3 bases and J gave up 2 bases; unmatched junction bases: 4. Nonspecific anti-CD3/anti-CD28 bead stimulation represents the broad CD4+ T cell repertoire. Responding CD4+ T cells were sorted by upregulation of both CD40 ligand and CD69. Plasma HIV-1 RNA stayed below 50 copies/mL for at least 4 years. This was the immunoSEQ version 4 assay in survey mode. Repertoires were generated with immunoSEQ multiplex PCR, while TCRdb's copy carries only in-frame clones and drops some. There are fewer than 50,000 clones in the sample; approximately 89% occur only once, and around 2% lies in the top ten. As regards this clone: Its matching antigen is unknown.

The J gene is TRBJ2-3, the V gene TRBV28; 11 bases are a match to TRBD2. The TCR comes from an adult man with HIV who was CMV-seropositive. The material sequenced was CD4+ T cells sorted from PBMCs after roughly 18-hour stimulation, taken from a patient who received antiretroviral therapy. The CDR3 region is CASSLLTSGVTDTQYF. In DNA, the CDR3 is TGTGCCAGCAGTTTGTTGACTAGCGGGGTCACAGATACGCAGTATTTT.